Listed here are 5 T cell receptor beta chains from one sample, sequenced in a study of metastatic and nonmetastatic thyroid tumors (dated by TCRdb to between 2020 and 2021). The receptor library was made with PCR. TCRdb lists the instrument as Illumina HiSeq 4000. The public reads were reprocessed in TCRdb via fastp at Q25 and MiXCR, keeping in-frame beta chains. In all, the sample holds roughly 21,000 clones, and approximately 28% of those were seen once. The top ten constitute 14% of the sample. None of the patients had been given any treatment before thyroid surgery. What was sequenced was tumor tissue. The receptors stem from a male donor with papillary thyroid cancer or a benign thyroid nodule (not recorded which). Some clones in this sample may be carry-over from other donors' samples.

The J gene is TRBJ2-3, the V gene TRBV30; D is ambiguous. The V and J ends lost 0 bases and 5 bases respectively, with 6 bases between them. The CDR3 loop spans 12 amino acids. Looked up from germline, CDR1 is GTSNPN and CDR2 is SVGIG (reference sequence). CDR3 sequence reads: CAWSVAGDTQYF. In nucleotides, the CDR3 is TGTGCCTGGAGTGTAGCAGGAGATACGCAGTATTTT.

The sample holds a few counts of this clone. The chain joins TRBV12-3 or TRBV12-4 to TRBJ1-1, with unresolved D. The CDR3 is made up of 14 amino acids. V lost 6 bases to trimming and J lost 2 bases, with 13 bases between them. CDR3 protein: CASRPSDINTEAFF. CDR3 DNA: TGTGCCAGCAGACCAAGTGACATCAACACTGAAGCTTTCTTT.

This clone occurred a few times. This chain joins TRBV7-3 and TRBJ2-1; D is undetermined. Germline CDR1 SGHTA, CDR2 FQGTGA. V lost 1 base to trimming and J lost 10 bases, with 11 bases between them. CDR3 length: 13 amino acids. CDR3 sequence reads: CASSLNPGYEQFF. In DNA, the CDR3 is TGTGCCAGCAGCTTAAATCCAGGTTACGAGCAGTTCTTC. Drawing the rest from reference TRBV7-3 and TRBJ2-1, the complete variable domain is GAGVSQTPSNKVTEKGKYVELRCDPISGHTALYWYRQSLGQGPEFLIYFQGTGAADDSGLPNDRFFAVRPEGSVSTLKIQRTERGDSAVYLCASSLNPGYEQFFGPGTRLTVL.

This clone was detected only a few times. The chain employs TRBV30 and TRBJ2-2; 8 bases match TRBD2. Germline V gene sequence: CDR1 GTSNPN, CDR2 SVGIG (reference sequence). This CDR3 is built from 15 residues. V lost 0 bases, J lost 6 bases, and 6 bases stayed unmatched. CDR3 loop: CAWSVRRGAAGELFF. The CDR3 DNA is TGTGCCTGGAGTGTACGGCGGGGGGCAGCCGGGGAGCTGTTTTTT.

The chain recombines TRBV7-3 with TRBJ2-2; D unclear. The V end lost 5 bases, the J end lost 1 base, and 5 bases lay between the germline ends. This CDR3 has 13 residues. Germline assignment: CDR1 SGHTA and CDR2 FQGTGA. CDR3 sequence reads: CASSPQNTGELFF. For the CDR3, the DNA is TGTGCCAGCAGCCCACAGAACACCGGGGAGCTGTTTTTT.